The 25 T cell receptor beta chains in this list originate from one sample, sequenced in a study of cytomegalovirus exposure and HLA in healthy donors. Primers for the PCR totalled 60 Vbeta and 13 Jbeta. TCRdb keeps only in-frame clones here, not all; method: immunoSEQ multiplex PCR. This table has roughly 160,000 clones, about four fifths appearing once. The specimen sequenced was PBMCs. All receptors come from a male donor in good health and CMV-seropositive.

CDR3 residues: CASSYSISAVETQYF. CDR3 nucleotide sequence: TGTGCCAGCAGTTACTCGATCTCGGCGGTAGAGACCCAGTACTTC. V gene TRBV6-5 combines with J gene TRBJ2-5; D not certain. Per the germline V gene, CDR1 is MNHEY and CDR2 is SVGAGI. The germline V and J ends were trimmed by 0 bases and 4 bases, with 12 bases remaining between them. The CDR3 is 15 amino acids.

The gene calls are TRBV27 and TRBJ1-2; TRBD1 matches 7 bases. Germline loops: CDR1 MNHEY, CDR2 SMNVEV (reference sequence). V was clipped by 6 bases and J by 3 bases; unmatched bases: 7. The CDR3 runs 14 residues. The CDR3 reads CASSVRQGYYGYTF. As DNA, the CDR3 is TGTGCCAGCAGCGTCAGACAGGGATACTATGGCTACACCTTC.

This rearrangement joins TRBV6-1 to TRBJ1-2, with 7 bases identical to TRBD1. This CDR3 spans 15 amino acids. Germline CDR1 MNHNS, CDR2 SASEGT. V lost 3 bases and J lost 2; bases outside the gene matches: 6. The CDR3 reads CASSENRGGNYGYTF. DNA of the CDR3: TGTGCCAGCAGTGAGAACAGGGGCGGGAACTATGGCTACACCTTC.

The chain joins TRBV4-3 to TRBJ2-3, with 10 positions matching TRBD2. The V segment lost 7 bases and the J segment 4 bases; nucleotides outside the gene matches: 8. The CDR3 totals 15 residues. Germline CDR1 and CDR2: LGHNA and YSLEER. The CDR3 reads CASTEAGGPSDTQYF. CDR3 nucleotide sequence: TGCGCCAGCACCGAAGCGGGGGGGCCTTCAGATACGCAGTATTTT.

The chain combines TRBV5-6 with TRBJ1-4, with TRBD1 matching 7 bases. With 4 bases clipped from V and 6 bases from J, the junction kept 9 bases outside the gene matches. This CDR3 has 15 amino acids. Germline CDR1 is SGHDT and CDR2 is YYEEEE. The CDR3 DNA follows: TGTGCCAGCAGCATAAAGGACAGGCTGGATGAAAAACTGTTTTTT. Residues: CASSIKDRLDEKLFF.

V is TRBV15 and J is TRBJ1-6, with D possibly matching TRBD1 (5 bases). CDR1 is LNHNV, CDR2 YYDKDF, per germline (reference sequence). The V and J ends lost 3 bases and 7 bases respectively, with 13 bases between them. The CDR3 covers 15 residues. CDR3 protein: CATSSFPAGNSPLHF. CDR3 DNA: TGTGCCACCAGCAGTTTCCCGGCAGGGAATTCACCCCTCCACTTT.

The V and J genes are TRBV27 and TRBJ1-2, with 10 nucleotides matching TRBD1. The V gene end was trimmed by 6 bases and the J gene end by 4 bases; junction bases not matched to a gene: 2. Germline V gene data show CDR1 as MNHEY and CDR2 as SMNVEV (reference sequence). The CDR3 has 13 amino acids. The DNA of the CDR3 is TGTGCCAGCAGGGGGGACAGGGGCTATGGCTACACCTTC. It specifies CASRGDRGYGYTF.

The chain combines TRBV9 with TRBJ2-7, with D maybe TRBD1 (5 bases). From germline, CDR1 is SGDLS and CDR2 YYNGEE. This CDR3 contains 15 residues. Trimming left V 4 bases short and J 0 bases short, with 14 bases between. CDR3 sequence (DNA): TGTGCCAGCAGCCCTCAGACAGTGAGCTCCTACGAGCAGTACTTC. It translates to CASSPQTVSSYEQYF.

This clone was counted once. The CDR3 loop reads CASSLGRGAGGETQYF. The CDR3 coding sequence is TGTGCCAGCAGCTTAGGTCGGGGAGCGGGAGGAGAGACCCAGTACTTC. V gene TRBV7-7 combines with J gene TRBJ2-5, with 9 nucleotides matching TRBD2. The CDR3 sequence is 16 residues long. V lost 1 base and J lost 4; bases outside the gene matches: 7. CDR1 and CDR2 from the germline V gene are SSHAT and FNYEAQ (reference sequence).

The chain recombines TRBV11-2 with TRBJ2-7; no definite D call. The CDR3 has 13 amino acids. V dropped 5 bases and J dropped 6 bases, with 14 bases sitting between them. Germline CDR1 reads SGHAT; CDR2 reads FQNNGV. CDR3 residues: CASSPSASVEQYF. The DNA of the CDR3 is TGTGCCAGCAGCCCTTCTGCCAGCGTCGAGCAGTACTTC.

Only a few counts were recorded for this clone. The V call is TRBV27, the J call TRBJ1-6; no definite D call. Germline-derived CDR1 and CDR2 are MNHEY and SMNVEV (reference sequence). V lost 7 bases and J 7 bases, leaving 11 bases between the germline ends. The CDR3 runs 13 residues. The CDR3: CASMFRENSPLHF. The CDR3 DNA is TGTGCCAGCATGTTCCGGGAGAATTCACCCCTCCACTTT.

The V and J genes are TRBV2 and TRBJ2-1; a weak D match, TRBD2 (5 bases). The CDR3 extends over 13 amino acids. The germline V and J ends were trimmed by 7 bases and 0 bases, with 7 bases remaining between them. Germline lookup yields CDR1 SNHLY and CDR2 FYNNEI. The CDR3 region is CASMAGSYNEQFF. The CDR3 bases are TGTGCCAGCATGGCGGGCTCCTACAATGAGCAGTTCTTC.

V gene TRBV19 combines with J gene TRBJ1-5; TRBD1 is a possible D gene (6 bases). Germline CDR1 LNHDA, CDR2 SQIVND (reference sequence). Trimming removed 5 bases from V and 3 bases from J, with 14 bases in between. This CDR3 region has 15 residues. The CDR3, as DNA: TGTGCCAGTAGTCCAACAGGGTTCCCCAATCAGCCCCAGCATTTT. Translating gives CASSPTGFPNQPQHF.

This clone was observed a single time. The gene calls are TRBV30 and TRBJ1-3; D ambiguous. The CDR3 is 12 residues long. Per germline, CDR1 GTSNPN and CDR2 SVGIG (reference sequence). V dropped 3 bases and J dropped 4 bases, with 7 bases sitting between them. CDR3 DNA: TGTGCCTGGAGAGAGGGCGGAAACACCATATATTTT. Its protein product is CAWREGGNTIYF.

The J gene is TRBJ1-1, the V gene TRBV7-2, with D unclear. The germline V gene has CDR1 SGHTA and CDR2 FQGNSA. V was pared by 3 bases and J by 3 bases, with 17 bases between. The length of the CDR3 is 16 residues. This CDR3 is CASSFPRPREDTEAFF. CDR3 in DNA: TGTGCCAGCAGCTTTCCCAGGCCGAGGGAAGACACTGAAGCTTTCTTT.

The chain uses TRBV5-4 and TRBJ1-1; D perhaps matches TRBD1 (6 bases). Germline CDR1 and CDR2: SGHNT and YYREEE (reference sequence). With 4 bases removed from V and 1 base from J, the gap between germline ends came to 11 bases. This CDR3 spans 14 amino acids. The CDR3: CASSPGGGNTEAFF. CDR3 coding DNA: TGTGCCAGCAGCCCGGGAGGGGGGAACACTGAAGCTTTCTTT.

The V gene is TRBV28, the J gene TRBJ2-7, with D perhaps TRBD2 (5 bases). The CDR3 is 13 residues long. From germline, CDR1 is MDHEN and CDR2 SYDVKM. V dropped 2 bases and J dropped 3 bases, with 8 bases sitting between them. The CDR3 nucleotides read TGTGCCAGCAGTTTAGAGGGTATCTACGAGCAGTACTTC. Protein: CASSLEGIYEQYF.

This clone has a single count. V gene TRBV10-3 combines with J gene TRBJ2-7; D is undetermined. The CDR3 is 13 residues long. The V gene's germline CDR1 is ENHRY and CDR2 SYGVKD. The germline V and J ends were trimmed by 0 bases and 4 bases, with 7 bases remaining between them. As DNA, the CDR3 is TGTGCCATCAGTGAGTCTACTATTTACGAGCAGTACTTC. Its protein product is CAISESTIYEQYF.

This clone was seen a handful of times. The genes are TRBV30 and TRBJ1-2, with 9 bases identical to TRBD1. This CDR3 comprises 15 residues. V dropped 1 base and J dropped 7; count of bases not matched to a gene: 10. Germline-derived CDR1 and CDR2 are GTSNPN and SVGIG (reference sequence). The CDR3 bases are TGTGCCTGGAGTGGCCGGGACAGGGTTATTGCTGGCTACACCTTC. It specifies CAWSGRDRVIAGYTF.

The sample holds one count of this clone. V gene TRBV7-2 combines with J gene TRBJ2-3, with D unresolved. CDR1 and CDR2 from the germline V gene are SGHTA and FQGNSA. V lost 6 bases to trimming and J lost 3 bases, with 10 bases between them. This CDR3 contains 13 residues. CDR3 region: CASSPRRTDTQYF. In DNA form, the CDR3 reads TGTGCCAGCAGTCCTCGGAGAACAGATACGCAGTATTTT.

V is TRBV7-6 and J is TRBJ2-3, with 11 nucleotides matching TRBD2. V dropped 4 bases and J dropped 0; count of bases not matched to a gene: 15. In germline, CDR1 is SGHVS, CDR2 FNYEAQ. The CDR3 contains 20 residues. Here the CDR3 DNA reads TGTGCCAGCAGCTCTACTACGACTAGCGGGGTCCCTACCAGCACAGATACGCAGTATTTT. Translation: CASSSTTTSGVPTSTDTQYF.

CDR3 sequence: CASTPDRGRGQPQHF. CDR3 DNA sequence: TGTGCCAGTACCCCGGACAGGGGGCGGGGTCAGCCCCAGCATTTT. J is TRBJ1-5 and V is TRBV19; 11 nucleotides align to TRBD1. The CDR3 length is 15 residues. Germline V gene lookup returns CDR1 LNHDA and CDR2 SQIVND (reference sequence). V lost 7 bases, J lost 6 bases, and 8 bases stayed unmatched.

The chain employs TRBV5-1 and TRBJ2-1, with D perhaps TRBD2 (6 bases). The germline V gene encodes CDR1 SGHRS and CDR2 YFSETQ. Trimming took 6 bases from V and 2 from J, leaving 9 bases between them. The CDR3 runs 13 residues. CDR3 nucleotide sequence: TGCGCCAGCACCCGGGGGACCTACAATGAGCAGTTCTTC. It encodes CASTRGTYNEQFF.

J is TRBJ1-2 and V is TRBV14, with D perhaps matching TRBD1 (5 bases). The V end was cut by 4 bases, the J end by 4 bases, with 10 bases between. The germline CDR1 and CDR2 sequences are SGHDN and FVKESK. This CDR3 is built from 13 residues. CDR3 protein: CASSLRDRYGYTF. The CDR3 region has the DNA TGTGCCAGCAGCCTCAGGGATCGCTATGGCTACACCTTC.

The J gene is TRBJ2-2, the V gene TRBV19; D perhaps matches TRBD2 (6 bases). V was pared by 1 base and J by 1 base, with 7 bases between. This CDR3 region has 15 residues. Germline CDR1 is LNHDA and CDR2 is SQIVND (reference sequence). The DNA for the CDR3 is TGTGCCAGTAGTATAGGGAGGGTGAACACCGGGGAGCTGTTTTTT. This codes for CASSIGRVNTGELFF.